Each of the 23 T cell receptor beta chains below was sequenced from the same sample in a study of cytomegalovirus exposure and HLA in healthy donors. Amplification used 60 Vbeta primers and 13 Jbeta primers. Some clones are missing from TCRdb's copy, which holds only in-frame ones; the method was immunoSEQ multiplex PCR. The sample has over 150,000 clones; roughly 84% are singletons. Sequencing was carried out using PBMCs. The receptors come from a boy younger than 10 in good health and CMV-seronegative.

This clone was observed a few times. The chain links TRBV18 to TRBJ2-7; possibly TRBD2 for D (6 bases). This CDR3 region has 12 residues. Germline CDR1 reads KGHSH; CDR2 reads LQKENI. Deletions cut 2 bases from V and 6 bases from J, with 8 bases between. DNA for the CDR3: TGTGCCAGCTCACCAGCGGGGATCGAGCAGTACTTC. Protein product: CASSPAGIEQYF.

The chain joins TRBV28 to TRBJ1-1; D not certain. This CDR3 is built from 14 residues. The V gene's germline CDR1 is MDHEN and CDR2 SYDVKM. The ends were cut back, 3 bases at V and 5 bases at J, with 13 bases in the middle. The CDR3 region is CASSFPGDWTEAFF. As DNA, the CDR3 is TGTGCCAGCAGTTTCCCGGGAGATTGGACTGAAGCTTTCTTT.

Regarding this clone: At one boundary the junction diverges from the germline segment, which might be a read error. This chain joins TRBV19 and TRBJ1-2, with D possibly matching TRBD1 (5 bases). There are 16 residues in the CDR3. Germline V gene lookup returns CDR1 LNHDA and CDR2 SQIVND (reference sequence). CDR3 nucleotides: TGTGCCAGTACTATAGTTAACCTGGGGCAGGTCAATGGCTACACCTTC. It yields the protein CASTIVNLGQVNGYTF.

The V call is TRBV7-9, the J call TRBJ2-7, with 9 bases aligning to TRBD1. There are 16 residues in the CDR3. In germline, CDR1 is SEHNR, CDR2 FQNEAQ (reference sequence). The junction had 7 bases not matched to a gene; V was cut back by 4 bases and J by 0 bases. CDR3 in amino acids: CASSSTGGPSSYEQYF. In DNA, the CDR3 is TGTGCCAGCAGCTCCACAGGGGGCCCTAGCTCCTACGAGCAGTACTTC.

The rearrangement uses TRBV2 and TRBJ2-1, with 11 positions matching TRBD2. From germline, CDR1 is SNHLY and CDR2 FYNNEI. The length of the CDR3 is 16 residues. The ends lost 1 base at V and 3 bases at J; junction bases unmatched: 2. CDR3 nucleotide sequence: TGTGCCAGCAGTGAAGAGACTAGCGGGATCTACAATGAGCAGTTCTTC. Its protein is CASSEETSGIYNEQFF.

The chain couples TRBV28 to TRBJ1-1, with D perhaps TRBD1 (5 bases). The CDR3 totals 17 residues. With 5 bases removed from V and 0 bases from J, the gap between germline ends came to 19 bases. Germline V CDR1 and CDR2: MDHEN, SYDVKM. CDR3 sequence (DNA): TGTGCCAGCAGTACCCTATACCAGGGATTATTGAACACTGAAGCTTTCTTT. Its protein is CASSTLYQGLLNTEAFF.

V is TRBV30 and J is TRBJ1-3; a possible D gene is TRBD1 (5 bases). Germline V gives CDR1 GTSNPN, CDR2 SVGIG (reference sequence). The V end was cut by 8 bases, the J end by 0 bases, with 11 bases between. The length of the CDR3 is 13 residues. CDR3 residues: CAALGVSGNTIYF. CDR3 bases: TGTGCCGCCTTAGGGGTCTCTGGAAACACCATATATTTT.

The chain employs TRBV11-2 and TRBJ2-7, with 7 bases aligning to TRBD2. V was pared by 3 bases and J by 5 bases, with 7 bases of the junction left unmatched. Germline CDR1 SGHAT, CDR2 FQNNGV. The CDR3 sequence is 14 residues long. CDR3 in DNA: TGTGCCAGCAGCTTTGAAAGCGGGAATGACGAGCAGTACTTC. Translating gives CASSFESGNDEQYF.

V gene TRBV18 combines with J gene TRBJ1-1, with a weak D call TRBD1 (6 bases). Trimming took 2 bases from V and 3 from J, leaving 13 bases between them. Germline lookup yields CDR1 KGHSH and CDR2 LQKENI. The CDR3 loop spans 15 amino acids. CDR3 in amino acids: CASSPNTGRYTEAFF. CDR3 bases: TGTGCCAGCTCACCAAATACAGGGCGGTACACTGAAGCTTTCTTT. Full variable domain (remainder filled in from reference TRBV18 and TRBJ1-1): NAGVMQNPRHLVRRRGQEARLRCSPMKGHSHVYWYRQLPEEGLKFMVYLQKENIIDESGMPKERFSAEFPKEGPSILRIQQVVRGDSAAYFCASSPNTGRYTEAFFGQGTRLTVV.

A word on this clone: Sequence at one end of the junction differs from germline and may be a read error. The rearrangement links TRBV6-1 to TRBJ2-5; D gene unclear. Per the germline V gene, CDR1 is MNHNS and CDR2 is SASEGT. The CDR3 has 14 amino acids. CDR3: CASSEETPQQTQYF. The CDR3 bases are TGTGCCAGCAGTGAAGAAACTCCCCAACAGACCCAGTACTTC.

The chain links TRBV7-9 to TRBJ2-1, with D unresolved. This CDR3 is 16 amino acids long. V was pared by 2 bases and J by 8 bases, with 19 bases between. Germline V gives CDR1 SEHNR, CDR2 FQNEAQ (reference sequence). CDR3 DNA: TGTGCCAGCAGCTTATACGGCAGGTCAAAAGTGTATGAGCAGTTCTTC. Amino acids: CASSLYGRSKVYEQFF. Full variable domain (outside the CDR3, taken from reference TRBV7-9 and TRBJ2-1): DTGVSQNPRHKITKRGQNVTFRCDPISEHNRLYWYRQTLGQGPEFLTYFQNEAQLEKSRLLSDRFSAERPKGSFSTLEIQRTEQGDSAMYLCASSLYGRSKVYEQFFGPGTRLTVL.

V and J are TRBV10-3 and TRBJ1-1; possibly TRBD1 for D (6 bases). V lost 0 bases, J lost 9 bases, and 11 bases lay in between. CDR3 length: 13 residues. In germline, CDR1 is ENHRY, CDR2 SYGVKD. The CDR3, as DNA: TGTGCCATCAGTGAGTCGGCAGGGGAAAAAGCTTTCTTT. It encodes CAISESAGEKAFF.

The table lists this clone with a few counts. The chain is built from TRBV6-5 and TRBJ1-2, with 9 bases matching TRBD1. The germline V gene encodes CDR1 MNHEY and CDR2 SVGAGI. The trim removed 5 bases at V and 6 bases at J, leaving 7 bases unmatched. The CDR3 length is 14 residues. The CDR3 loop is CASSTIDRGDGYTF. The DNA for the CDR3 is TGTGCCAGCAGTACGATCGACAGGGGGGATGGCTACACCTTC.

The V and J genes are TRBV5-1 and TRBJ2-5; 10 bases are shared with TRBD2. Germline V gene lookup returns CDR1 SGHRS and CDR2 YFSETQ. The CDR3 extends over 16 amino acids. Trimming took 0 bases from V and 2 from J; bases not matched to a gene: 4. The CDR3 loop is CASSLEASGSQETQYF. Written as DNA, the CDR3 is TGCGCCAGCAGCTTGGAGGCTAGCGGGAGTCAAGAGACCCAGTACTTC.

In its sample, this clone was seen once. The CDR3 spells CASSPGGAVSYEQYF. In DNA form, the CDR3 reads TGTGCCAGCTCACCTGGGGGGGCCGTTTCCTACGAGCAGTACTTC. The gene calls are TRBV18 and TRBJ2-7, with TRBD2 as a possible D gene (7 bases). The CDR3 has 15 amino acids. Germline assignment: CDR1 KGHSH and CDR2 LQKENI. V dropped 3 bases and J dropped 1 base, with 13 bases sitting between them. Variable domain in full (rest from reference TRBV18 and TRBJ2-7): NAGVMQNPRHLVRRRGQEARLRCSPMKGHSHVYWYRQLPEEGLKFMVYLQKENIIDESGMPKERFSAEFPKEGPSILRIQQVVRGDSAAYFCASSPGGAVSYEQYFGPGTRLTVT.

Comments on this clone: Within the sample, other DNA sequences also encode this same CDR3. This CDR3 is CASSLSGRTQETQYF. Here the CDR3 DNA reads TGCGCCAGCAGCTTGAGTGGGAGGACCCAAGAGACCCAGTACTTC. The chain is built from TRBV5-1 and TRBJ2-5; D may be TRBD2 (6 bases). Per germline, CDR1 SGHRS and CDR2 YFSETQ. CDR3 length: 15 amino acids. Deletions cut 1 base from V and 1 base from J, with 11 bases between.

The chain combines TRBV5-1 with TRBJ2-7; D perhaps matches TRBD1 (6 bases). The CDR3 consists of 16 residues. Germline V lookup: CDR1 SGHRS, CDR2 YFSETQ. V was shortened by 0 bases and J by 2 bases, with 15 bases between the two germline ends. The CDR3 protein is CASSLAGQPEAYEQYF. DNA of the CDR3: TGCGCCAGCAGCTTGGCCGGACAGCCCGAGGCCTACGAGCAGTACTTC. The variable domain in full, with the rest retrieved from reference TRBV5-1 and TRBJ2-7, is KAGVTQTPRYLIKTRGQQVTLSCSPISGHRSVSWYQQTPGQGLQFLFEYFSETQRNKGNFPGRFSGRQFSNSRSEMNVSTLELGDSALYLCASSLAGQPEAYEQYFGPGTRLTVT.

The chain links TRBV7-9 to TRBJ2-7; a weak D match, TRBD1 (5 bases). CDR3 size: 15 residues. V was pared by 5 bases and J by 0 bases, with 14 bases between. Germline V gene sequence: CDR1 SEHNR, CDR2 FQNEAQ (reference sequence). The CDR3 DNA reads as TGTGCCAGCAGCGTAAAAGACAGACCCTCCTACGAGCAGTACTTC. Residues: CASSVKDRPSYEQYF.

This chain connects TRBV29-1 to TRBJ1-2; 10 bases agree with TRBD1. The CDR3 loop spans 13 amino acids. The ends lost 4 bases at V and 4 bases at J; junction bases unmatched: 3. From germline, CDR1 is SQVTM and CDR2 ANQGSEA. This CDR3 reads CSVGGDRGYGYTF. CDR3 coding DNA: TGCAGCGTTGGAGGGGACAGGGGCTATGGCTACACCTTC.

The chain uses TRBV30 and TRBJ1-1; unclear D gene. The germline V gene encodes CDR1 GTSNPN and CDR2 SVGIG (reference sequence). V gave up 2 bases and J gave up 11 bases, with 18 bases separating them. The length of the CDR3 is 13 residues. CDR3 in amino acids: CAWSPALRVRAFF. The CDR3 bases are TGTGCCTGGAGTCCAGCATTGAGGGTACGGGCTTTCTTT.

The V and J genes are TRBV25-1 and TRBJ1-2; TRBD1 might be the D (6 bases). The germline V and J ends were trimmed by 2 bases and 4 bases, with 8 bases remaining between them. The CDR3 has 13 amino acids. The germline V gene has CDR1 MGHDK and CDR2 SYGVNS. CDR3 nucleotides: TGTGCCAGCAGTGAAGGGACACGCTATGGCTACACCTTC. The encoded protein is CASSEGTRYGYTF.

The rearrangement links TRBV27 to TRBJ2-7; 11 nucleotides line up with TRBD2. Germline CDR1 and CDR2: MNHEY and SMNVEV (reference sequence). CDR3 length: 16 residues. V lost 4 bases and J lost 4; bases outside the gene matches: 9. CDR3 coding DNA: TGTGCCAGCAGTTCAACTAGCGGGAGATCGGTTTACGAGCAGTACTTC. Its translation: CASSSTSGRSVYEQYF.

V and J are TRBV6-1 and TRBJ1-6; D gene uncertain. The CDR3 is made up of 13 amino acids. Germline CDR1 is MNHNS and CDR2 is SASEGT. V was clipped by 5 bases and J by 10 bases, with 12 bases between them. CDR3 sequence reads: CASSPLAGSPLHF. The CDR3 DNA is TGTGCCAGCAGTCCCTTGGCAGGATCACCCCTCCACTTT.